A selection of T cell receptor beta chains follows, all from one sample in a study of blood T cell repertoires in COVID-19. Method: immunoSEQ multiplex PCR; TCRdb's copy keeps in-frame clones and lacks some. In the table there are around 100,000 clones, around 82% of which are singletons. Sequencing used peripheral blood. These TCRs come from a man in his fifties or sixties with acute or convalescent COVID-19. The CDR3 runs from the conserved cysteine through the conserved F or W. D genes are given only for firm matches. Only part of the rows carry a size: once, few, many, or a class if the clone is expanded.

j_gene: TRBJ2-7; len: 15; abundance: -; v_gene: TRBV7-9; d_gene: TRBD2; CDR3nt: TGTGCCAGCAGCTTAGGCCTAGCGGGAGGGTACGAGCAGTACTTC; CDR3aa: CASSLGLAGGYEQYF
j_gene: TRBJ1-3; len: 16; abundance: -; v_gene: TRBV2; d_gene: -; CDR3nt: TGTGCCAGCAGTGTTGAGGGTTTTATCTCTGGAAACACCATATATTTT; CDR3aa: CASSVEGFISGNTIYF
j_gene: TRBJ1-1; len: 14; abundance: -; v_gene: TRBV10-3; d_gene: TRBD1; CDR3nt: TGTGCCATCAGACCCGGGACAGGGAACACTGAAGCTTTCTTT; CDR3aa: CAIRPGTGNTEAFF
j_gene: TRBJ2-1; len: 15; abundance: -; v_gene: TRBV4-2; d_gene: TRBD2; CDR3nt: TGTGCCAGCAGCGTCCGGCTAGCGGAATACAATGAGCAGTTCTTC; CDR3aa: CASSVRLAEYNEQFF
j_gene: TRBJ1-1; len: 13; abundance: many; v_gene: TRBV25-1; d_gene: -; CDR3nt: TGTGCCAGCAGTGACCAGGGGCGGACTGAAGCTTTCTTT; CDR3aa: CASSDQGRTEAFF
j_gene: TRBJ2-1; len: 15; abundance: -; v_gene: TRBV19; d_gene: TRBD2; CDR3nt: TGTGCCAGTACCAGCGAGACTAGCGGGAACAATGAGCAGTTCTTC; CDR3aa: CASTSETSGNNEQFF
j_gene: TRBJ1-1; len: 14; abundance: -; v_gene: TRBV5-1; d_gene: TRBD1; CDR3nt: TGCGCCAGCAGCTTGCCACAGGGGGACACTGAAGCTTTCTTT; CDR3aa: CASSLPQGDTEAFF
j_gene: TRBJ1-5; len: 15; abundance: -; v_gene: TRBV30; d_gene: -; CDR3nt: TGTGCCTGGAGTGGCGGTCTGAATAGCAATCAGCCCCAGCATTTT; CDR3aa: CAWSGGLNSNQPQHF
j_gene: TRBJ1-5; len: 13; abundance: -; v_gene: TRBV12-3/TRBV12-4; d_gene: -; CDR3nt: TGTGCCAGCAGTGACGGAGTGGCGCAGCCCCAGCATTTT; CDR3aa: CASSDGVAQPQHF
j_gene: TRBJ1-1; len: 13; abundance: -; v_gene: TRBV5-4; d_gene: -; CDR3nt: TGTGCCAGCAGCTTGGTTACTTACACTGAAGCTTTCTTT; CDR3aa: CASSLVTYTEAFF
j_gene: TRBJ2-1; len: 17; abundance: -; v_gene: TRBV14; d_gene: TRBD1; CDR3nt: TGTGCCAGCAGCCAAGATTCCCCTGGCAGGGGGTACAATGAGCAGTTCTTC; CDR3aa: CASSQDSPGRGYNEQFF
j_gene: TRBJ1-2; len: 12; abundance: -; v_gene: TRBV28; d_gene: TRBD1; CDR3nt: TGTGCCAGCAGTTCCGACAGGGGTGGCTACACCTTC; CDR3aa: CASSSDRGGYTF
j_gene: TRBJ2-1; len: 15; abundance: -; v_gene: TRBV7-9; d_gene: -; CDR3nt: TGTGCCAGCACCCCCCAGGGGAGTATGGGTAATGAGCAGTTCTTC; CDR3aa: CASTPQGSMGNEQFF
j_gene: TRBJ1-6; len: 14; abundance: few; v_gene: TRBV19; d_gene: TRBD1; CDR3nt: TGTGCCAGTAGAACGGGACAGGGGAATTCACCCCTCCACTTT; CDR3aa: CASRTGQGNSPLHF
j_gene: TRBJ2-1; len: 18; abundance: -; v_gene: TRBV7-9; d_gene: TRBD1; CDR3nt: TGTGCCAGCAGCTTAGGAATTCCAGGGGGCAGCTCCTACAATGAGCAGTTCTTC; CDR3aa: CASSLGIPGGSSYNEQFF
j_gene: TRBJ2-2; len: 15; abundance: few; v_gene: TRBV3-1/TRBV3-2; d_gene: -; CDR3nt: TGTGCCAGCCACCGCCGAGGCGGGAACACCGGGGAGCTGTTTTTT; CDR3aa: CASHRRGGNTGELFF
j_gene: TRBJ1-2; len: 12; abundance: -; v_gene: TRBV19; d_gene: -; CDR3nt: TGTGCCAGTAGGCTAGCTAACTATGGCTACACCTTC; CDR3aa: CASRLANYGYTF
j_gene: TRBJ2-3; len: 16; abundance: once; v_gene: TRBV5-1; d_gene: TRBD1; CDR3nt: TGCGCCAGCAGCCTAGGACAGGTTTCAAACACAGATACGCAGTATTTT; CDR3aa: CASSLGQVSNTDTQYF
j_gene: TRBJ2-2; len: 12; abundance: -; v_gene: TRBV5-1; d_gene: -; CDR3nt: TGCGCCAGCAGCAGGGAGGACGGGGAGCTGTTTTTT; CDR3aa: CASSREDGELFF
j_gene: TRBJ2-2; len: 16; abundance: -; v_gene: TRBV6-5; d_gene: -; CDR3nt: TGTGCCAGCAGTTACGAGCACAGCTCGAACACCGGGGAGCTGTTTTTT; CDR3aa: CASSYEHSSNTGELFF
j_gene: TRBJ1-1; len: 13; abundance: -; v_gene: TRBV12-3/TRBV12-4; d_gene: -; CDR3nt: TGTGCCAGCATTACACAGGGTAGAACTGAAGCTTTCTTT; CDR3aa: CASITQGRTEAFF
j_gene: TRBJ1-6; len: 15; abundance: -; v_gene: TRBV7-6; d_gene: TRBD1; CDR3nt: TGTGCCAGCAGCTTAGCGCCGGGACAGGGTTCACCCCTCCACTTT; CDR3aa: CASSLAPGQGSPLHF
j_gene: TRBJ2-1; len: 14; abundance: -; v_gene: TRBV19; d_gene: -; CDR3nt: TGTGCCAGTGCGGGACAGCAGACCTACAATGAGCAGTTCTTC; CDR3aa: CASAGQQTYNEQFF
j_gene: TRBJ2-7; len: 15; abundance: -; v_gene: TRBV9; d_gene: TRBD1; CDR3nt: TGTGCCAGCAGCGTAGGGGGACAGGGGATCTACGAGCAGTACTTC; CDR3aa: CASSVGGQGIYEQYF
j_gene: TRBJ1-5; len: 15; abundance: -; v_gene: TRBV30; d_gene: TRBD1; CDR3nt: TGTGCCTGGACACAGGGGGCGTTGAGCAATCAGCCCCAGCATTTT; CDR3aa: CAWTQGALSNQPQHF
j_gene: TRBJ1-5; len: 14; abundance: -; v_gene: TRBV10-3; d_gene: -; CDR3nt: TGTGCCATCAGTGAACAGATTAGCAATCAGCCCCAGCATTTT; CDR3aa: CAISEQISNQPQHF
j_gene: TRBJ2-7; len: 16; abundance: -; v_gene: TRBV4-1; d_gene: -; CDR3nt: TGCGCCAGCAGGCTAGAAACCGGGACTCCACGTTTGGAGCAGTACTTC; CDR3aa: CASRLETGTPRLEQYF
j_gene: TRBJ2-3; len: 15; abundance: -; v_gene: TRBV7-3; d_gene: -; CDR3nt: TGTGCCAGCAGCTTACGGCAGGGACACACAGATACGCAGTATTTT; CDR3aa: CASSLRQGHTDTQYF
j_gene: TRBJ1-1; len: 16; abundance: -; v_gene: TRBV5-1; d_gene: TRBD1; CDR3nt: TGCGCCAGCAGCTTTTTGGGACAGTCCCTGAACACTGAAGCTTTCTTT; CDR3aa: CASSFLGQSLNTEAFF
j_gene: TRBJ2-6; len: 17; abundance: -; v_gene: TRBV5-4; d_gene: TRBD1; CDR3nt: TGTGCCAGCGCCGACAGGGGGTCAAACTCTGGGGCCAACGTCCTGACTTTC; CDR3aa: CASADRGSNSGANVLTF
j_gene: TRBJ2-7; len: 19; abundance: -; v_gene: TRBV28; d_gene: -; CDR3nt: TGTGCCAGTCTTCCCCCGGTTCCACAGCTTCGTCCAGGTTCCTACGAGCAGTACTTC; CDR3aa: CASLPPVPQLRPGSYEQYF
j_gene: TRBJ2-3; len: 14; abundance: -; v_gene: TRBV3-1/TRBV3-2; d_gene: -; CDR3nt: TGTGCCAGCAGCCAAAACGGAGGCACAGATACGCAGTATTTT; CDR3aa: CASSQNGGTDTQYF
j_gene: TRBJ1-2; len: 14; abundance: -; v_gene: TRBV6-1; d_gene: -; CDR3nt: TGTGCCAGCAGTGAAGTAGGAAGACTCTATGGCTACACCTTC; CDR3aa: CASSEVGRLYGYTF
j_gene: TRBJ2-2; len: 15; abundance: -; v_gene: TRBV9; d_gene: TRBD2; CDR3nt: TGTGCCAGCAGCCCTAGCGGGAGATGGACCGGGGAGCTGTTTTTT; CDR3aa: CASSPSGRWTGELFF
j_gene: TRBJ1-5; len: 15; abundance: -; v_gene: TRBV2; d_gene: TRBD1; CDR3nt: TGTGCCAGCAGTTGGGACAGGGCTAGCAATCAGCCCCAGCATTTT; CDR3aa: CASSWDRASNQPQHF
j_gene: TRBJ2-1; len: 16; abundance: -; v_gene: TRBV18; d_gene: TRBD2; CDR3nt: TGTGCCAGCTCACCACCACTAGCGGAGGCCGGCAATGAGCAGTTCTTC; CDR3aa: CASSPPLAEAGNEQFF